The rows below give T cell receptor beta chains drawn from one sample of a study of T cells after yellow fever vaccination. Each CDR3 protein gets one entry after TCRdb re-called the 5' RACE reads with MiXCR. Found here are some 420,000 distinct CDR3 sequences, around 20% of them singletons; the top ten hold roughly a sixth. The material was PBMCs, obtained before the yellow fever booster vaccination. Receptors originate from a man younger than 35 who received the YFV17D yellow fever vaccine. The conserved cysteine and the conserved F or W are not part of the CDR3 here.

length | J | V | CDR3
11 | TRBJ2-1 | TRBV15 | ATTGGSYNEQF
11 | TRBJ2-4 | TRBV11-2 | ASSPGAYSIQY
13 | TRBJ2-7 | TRBV19 | ASSIVATTRYEQY
12 | TRBJ1-6 | TRBV5-1 | ASSLEGHNSPLH
13 | TRBJ1-1 | TRBV5-1 | ASSLYSIPGAEAF
15 | TRBJ2-5 | TRBV18 | ASSPESPRGDKETQY
11 | TRBJ1-1 | TRBV7-2 | ASSLTEVSEAF
13 | TRBJ1-5 | TRBV5-1 | ASSTGTGSNQPQH
16 | TRBJ2-3 | TRBV5-6 | ASSLGPPEDWGTDTQY
12 | TRBJ1-1 | TRBV4-1 | ASSQTTGNTEAF
11 | TRBJ1-1 | TRBV10-3 | AISVKGNAEAF
12 | TRBJ2-5 | TRBV12-3/TRBV12-4 | ASSYPGVQETQY
10 | TRBJ2-1 | TRBV7-9 | ASSAASAEQF
14 | TRBJ2-5 | TRBV7-6 | ASSSPRGDTQETQY
11 | TRBJ2-2 | TRBV7-2 | ASSGDSTGELF
13 | TRBJ2-5 | TRBV5-1 | ASSLLAGEGETQY
12 | TRBJ1-2 | TRBV4-2 | ASSQGQGGNGYT
14 | TRBJ2-3 | TRBV28 | ASSSPGTLSTDTQY
10 | TRBJ1-5 | TRBV10-3 | AIRADGQPQH
13 | TRBJ2-7 | TRBV6-2/TRBV6-3 | ASSYPTGDRYEQY
14 | TRBJ2-6 | TRBV5-1 | ASSLHSSGGANVLT
13 | TRBJ2-1 | TRBV20-1 | SARDRASGYNEQF
11 | TRBJ2-7 | TRBV12-3/TRBV12-4 | ASSFGAPSEQY
12 | TRBJ2-1 | TRBV20-1 | SAPPGTVLNEQF
14 | TRBJ1-1 | TRBV6-5 | ASSYWGSQGGTEAF
13 | TRBJ2-1 | TRBV12-5 | ASGDGGGVNNEQF
10 | TRBJ2-7 | TRBV29-1 | SGQTDTYEQY
13 | TRBJ2-5 | TRBV20-1 | SASSGGSWGETQY
13 | TRBJ2-2 | TRBV11-2 | ASSLVLTATGELF
11 | TRBJ1-6 | TRBV6-5 | ASSYSTYSPLH
15 | TRBJ1-5 | TRBV4-1 | ASSPYPQGPRNQPQH
13 | TRBJ1-2 | TRBV12-3/TRBV12-4 | ASSLRAGRNYGYT
12 | TRBJ2-2 | TRBV25-1 | ASSVGLAGRELF
12 | TRBJ2-3 | TRBV7-2 | ASSQGRGLNTQY
11 | TRBJ2-3 | TRBV20-1 | SALAGGSDTQY
13 | TRBJ1-1 | TRBV7-2 | ASSFDGQGRTEAF
12 | TRBJ1-4 | TRBV28 | ASSFAGINEKLF
10 | TRBJ2-5 | TRBV27 | ASSGVGPTQY
12 | TRBJ2-2 | TRBV11-2 | ASSLFPNTGELF
11 | TRBJ2-2 | TRBV20-1 | SARDGAAGELF
11 | TRBJ1-4 | TRBV29-1 | SVERTAGKKLF
12 | TRBJ2-5 | TRBV25-1 | ASSEFRGGETQY
18 | TRBJ2-2 | TRBV11-2 | ASSLDEEDSPRPNTGELF
15 | TRBJ2-7 | TRBV18 | ASSPTTGLAGSHEQY
14 | TRBJ2-7 | TRBV4-3 | ASSPPSRVLIYEQY
11 | TRBJ2-1 | TRBV24-1 | ATSDSSGTERF
15 | TRBJ2-1 | TRBV20-1 | SAIKGGTSGGRNEQF
13 | TRBJ2-3 | TRBV29-1 | SVKGTGGTTDTQY
14 | TRBJ2-3 | TRBV18 | ASSPYGVGSTDTQY
11 | TRBJ1-5 | TRBV5-6 | ASSMGSNQPQH
13 | TRBJ1-2 | TRBV5-1 | ASSLASGANYGYT
15 | TRBJ2-3 | TRBV7-9 | ASSLQPRGLAGAKEY
14 | TRBJ2-1 | TRBV5-1 | ASSLVGNPSYNEQF
12 | TRBJ1-5 | TRBV7-6 | ASSTGGWGQPQH
12 | TRBJ1-5 | TRBV12-3/TRBV12-4 | ASTPGQPNQPQH
13 | TRBJ2-5 | TRBV9 | ASPLRETARETQY
11 | TRBJ2-1 | TRBV7-2 | ASNDRGYNEQF
12 | TRBJ2-3 | TRBV7-8 | ASSLSETLDTQY
11 | TRBJ2-1 | TRBV29-1 | SVAGDSYNEQF
10 | TRBJ1-2 | TRBV10-3 | AISDTLYGYT